A single sample is the source of the 8 T cell receptor beta chains below, sequenced in a study of control samples from healthy donors and cancer patients. TCRdb keeps only in-frame clones here, not all; method: immunoSEQ multiplex PCR. The sample shows some 150,000 clones, roughly 94% of them seen only once. The source material was PBMCs. These receptors originate from a man between 60 and 75 years old with colorectal cancer.

V usage is TRBV4-1 and J usage is TRBJ2-1; no reliable D call. The germline V and J ends were trimmed by 3 bases and 12 bases, with 21 bases remaining between them. The CDR3 spans 15 residues. CDR1 and CDR2 from the germline V gene are MGHRA and YSYEKL. The CDR3 loop reads CASSQGPAYEQRQFF. The CDR3, as DNA: TGCGCCAGCAGCCAGGGCCCCGCCTACGAGCAGAGGCAGTTCTTC.

V usage is TRBV19 and J usage is TRBJ2-1, with 10 bases matching TRBD2. Germline CDR1 LNHDA, CDR2 SQIVND (reference sequence). Losses at the gene ends were 9 bases for V and 4 bases for J; bases not matched to a gene: 3. The CDR3 has 13 residues. CDR3 in amino acids: CASDSGGYNEQFF. CDR3 nucleotides: TGTGCCAGCGATAGCGGGGGGTACAATGAGCAGTTCTTC.

The chain recombines TRBV20-1 with TRBJ1-1, with D possibly matching TRBD1 (5 bases). The CDR3 is 14 amino acids. The germline gives CDR1 DFQATT, CDR2 SNEGSKA (reference sequence). V lost 3 bases and J 0 bases, leaving 11 bases between the germline ends. CDR3 DNA: TGCAGTGCTAGTAGGGGTCGGATGAACACTGAAGCTTTCTTT. This codes for CSASRGRMNTEAFF.

This chain connects TRBV4-2 to TRBJ1-2; 9 nucleotides line up with TRBD1. CDR3 length equals 13 residues. J lost 6 bases, V lost 4 bases, and 3 bases had no gene match. Germline V lookup: CDR1 LGHNA, CDR2 YNFKEQ. The CDR3 DNA follows: TGTGCCAGCAGCCTGACAGGGGGGGATGGCTACACCTTC. It yields the protein CASSLTGGDGYTF.

The chain employs TRBV19 and TRBJ2-7; 9 nucleotides align to TRBD1. This CDR3 comprises 15 residues. Trimming at V came to 4 bases and at J to 2 bases, leaving 6 bases not matched to a gene. The V gene's germline CDR1 is LNHDA and CDR2 SQIVND (reference sequence). The CDR3 protein is CASSKTGQGPYEQYF. The CDR3 DNA sequence: TGTGCCAGTAGTAAGACGGGACAGGGCCCCTACGAGCAGTACTTC.

This rearrangement joins TRBV10-3 to TRBJ1-3, with D unclear. The germline CDR1 and CDR2 sequences are ENHRY and SYGVKD. The CDR3 extends over 15 amino acids. V gave up 0 bases and J gave up 2 bases, with 8 bases separating them. The CDR3 DNA follows: TGTGCCATCAGTGAGTCGGCGAAAACTGGAAACACCATATATTTT. The encoded protein is CAISESAKTGNTIYF.

The chain uses TRBV5-1 and TRBJ1-4; a possible D gene is TRBD1 (6 bases). This CDR3 has 14 amino acids. Deletions cut 4 bases from V and 8 bases from J, with 15 bases between. Germline assignment: CDR1 SGHRS and CDR2 YFSETQ. The CDR3 sequence: CASSPGQGNEKLFF. For the CDR3, the DNA is TGCGCCAGCAGCCCGGGGCAGGGGAACGAAAAACTGTTTTTT.

The chain combines TRBV2 with TRBJ1-5; D gene ambiguous. The length of the CDR3 is 13 residues. Deletions cut 5 bases from V and 5 bases from J, with 10 bases between. Germline-derived CDR1 and CDR2 are SNHLY and FYNNEI. CDR3 nucleotides: TGTGCCAGCAGTCCCGACGGGGATCAGCCCCAGCATTTT. This translates into CASSPDGDQPQHF.